The clone carrying this T cell receptor (beta chain) was seen only once. CDR3 length equals 14 residues. Germline lookup yields CDR1 SGHRS and CDR2 YFSETQ. V was cut by 5 bases and J by 3 bases, with 14 bases left in between. The data originate from a study of control samples from healthy donors and cancer patients. The table came from immunoSEQ multiplex PCR; TCRdb's copy has only in-frame clones and leaves some out. This table has roughly 150,000 clones, around 88% appearing once. V and J are TRBV5-1 and TRBJ2-5; D is possibly TRBD1 (6 bases). The receptor was derived from a man younger than 35 in good health. The sequenced sample was blood. CDR3 sequence (DNA): TGCGCCAGCAGGATTGGGACACGGAAAGAGACCCAGTACTTC. Its translation is CASRIGTRKETQYF.